A single sample is the source of the 16 T cell receptor beta chains below, sequenced in a study of CD8 T cells in Susac syndrome. Reverse transcription of 0.5 to 1 ug RNA was carried out with random hexamers. TCRdb redid the calling of the immunoSEQ multiplex PCR reads with MiXCR, one entry per CDR3 protein. The sample consists of 150,000 to 200,000 distinct CDR3 sequences, approximately 94% of them appearing once. The sample comprised CD4+ T cells from PBMCs. These receptors all stem from a human donor with Susac syndrome.

The CDR3 DNA reads as TGCAGTGCATCTACAGGGGGCTCTAATGAAAAACTGTTTTTT. Protein: CSASTGGSNEKLFF. The chain links TRBV20-1 to TRBJ1-4, with 9 nucleotides matching TRBD1. Per germline, CDR1 DFQATT and CDR2 SNEGSKA (reference sequence). V shed 6 bases and J 3 bases; nucleotides not matched to a gene: 5. The CDR3 is 14 amino acids.

In its sample, this clonotype was seen once. The V and J genes are TRBV28 and TRBJ1-1; possible D gene TRBD1, 5 bases. The V end was cut by 6 bases, the J end by 2 bases, with 16 bases between. Germline V gene sequence: CDR1 MDHEN, CDR2 SYDVKM. The CDR3 covers 15 residues. This chain's CDR3 is CASSYPGPGNTEAFF. In DNA, the CDR3 is TGTGCCAGCAGCTATCCGGGGCCGGGAAACACTGAAGCTTTCTTT.

CDR3 protein: CASSDRAGQPQHF. In DNA, the CDR3 is TGTGCCAGCAGTGACAGGGCGGGCCAGCCCCAGCATTTT. The V gene is TRBV2, the J gene TRBJ1-5, with D possibly TRBD1 on 5 matching bases. Trimming removed 3 bases from V and 7 bases from J, with 10 bases in between. CDR1 and CDR2 from the germline V gene are SNHLY and FYNNEI. The CDR3 totals 13 residues.

V and J are TRBV4-1 and TRBJ2-1, with 8 bases matching TRBD2. CDR1 and CDR2 (germline): MGHRA, YSYEKL. CDR3 length equals 16 residues. The V gene end was trimmed by 0 bases and the J gene end by 3 bases; junction bases not matched to a gene: 4. The CDR3 sequence: CASSQDQSGSYNEQFF. CDR3 sequence (DNA): TGCGCCAGCAGCCAAGATCAAAGCGGGAGCTACAATGAGCAGTTCTTC.

The chain recombines TRBV15 with TRBJ2-5; D possibly corresponds to TRBD1 (5 bases). Germline CDR1 reads LNHNV; CDR2 reads YYDKDF (reference sequence). This CDR3 contains 11 residues. CDR3 region: CAKGVKETQYF. CDR3 DNA: TGTGCAAAAGGGGTTAAGGAGACCCAGTACTTC.

This chain links TRBV12-3 or TRBV12-4 with TRBJ1-2; possible D gene TRBD1, 5 bases. V was cut by 8 bases and J by 5 bases, with 15 bases left in between. The CDR3 length is 13 residues. The CDR3 DNA sequence: TGTGCCAGCGGGGTCAGGGTTTTATATGGCTACACCTTC. Translation gives CASGVRVLYGYTF.

The rearrangement joins TRBV20-1 to TRBJ2-1; 7 bases match TRBD1. V gave up 7 bases and J gave up 5 bases; unmatched junction bases: 5. The CDR3 consists of 12 residues. Germline loops: CDR1 DFQATT, CDR2 SNEGSKA (reference sequence). This CDR3 is CSVKGQNNEQFF. In nucleotides, the CDR3 is TGCAGTGTCAAGGGACAGAACAATGAGCAGTTCTTC.

The V and J genes are TRBV24-1 and TRBJ1-2; D gene uncertain. The CDR3 runs 14 residues. Trimming stripped 6 bases from V and 0 bases from J, with 10 bases between. The germline CDR1 and CDR2 sequences are KGHDR and SFDVKD. CDR3 in DNA: TGTGCCACCAGTAAACCGGGTTCTAACTATGGCTACACCTTC. This sequence encodes CATSKPGSNYGYTF.

The chain employs TRBV2 and TRBJ2-2; a weak D match, TRBD1 (7 bases). Trimming removed 8 bases from V and 1 base from J, with 17 bases in between. CDR3 size: 16 residues. Germline CDR1 and CDR2: SNHLY and FYNNEI. The DNA of the CDR3 is TGTGCCAGCGGAGGGGGCCTCGCACAGAACACCGGGGAGCTGTTTTTT. This codes for CASGGGLAQNTGELFF.

The chain employs TRBV12-3 or TRBV12-4 and TRBJ2-4; D unclear. Trimming left V 6 bases short and J 13 bases short, with 16 bases between. The CDR3 spans 12 residues. The DNA for the CDR3 is TGTGCCAGCAGGTTAAGGGATGGCTGGCAGTACTTC. The encoded protein is CASRLRDGWQYF.

The V and J genes are TRBV27 and TRBJ1-2; tentatively, D is TRBD1 (5 bases). The CDR3 length is 13 residues. V lost 4 bases and J 5 bases, leaving 11 bases between the germline ends. Germline CDR1 and CDR2: MNHEY and SMNVEV (reference sequence). The CDR3 here is CASSSRALYGYTF. In DNA, the CDR3 is TGTGCCAGCAGTTCCAGGGCCCTTTATGGCTACACCTTC.

The chain combines TRBV29-1 with TRBJ2-1; 7 nucleotides match TRBD2. CDR1 is SQVTM, CDR2 ANQGSEA, per germline. With 1 base clipped from V and 10 bases from J, the junction kept 7 bases outside the gene matches. This CDR3 is 13 amino acids long. In DNA, the CDR3 is TGCAGCGTTGAAGTGGGGGGGTCGGACGAGCAGTTCTTC. Its protein is CSVEVGGSDEQFF.

The chain is built from TRBV6-2 or TRBV6-3 and TRBJ2-1, with 7 bases identical to TRBD2. The J segment lost 2 bases and the V segment lost 3 bases, leaving 13 bases of the junction unmatched. Germline CDR1 MNHEY, CDR2 SVGEGT. This CDR3 comprises 18 residues. CDR3 in amino acids: CASSYRNGLAETYNEQFF. DNA for the CDR3: TGTGCCAGCAGTTATAGGAATGGGCTAGCGGAGACCTACAATGAGCAGTTCTTC.

The rearrangement links TRBV9 to TRBJ2-5; a weak D match, TRBD2 (5 bases). This CDR3 spans 17 amino acids. Germline V gene sequence: CDR1 SGDLS, CDR2 YYNGEE. The germline V and J ends were trimmed by 0 bases and 2 bases, with 17 bases remaining between them. Written as DNA, the CDR3 is TGTGCCAGCAGCGTAGGGTCCAGCGGAGCCAGACAAGAGACCCAGTACTTC. It translates to CASSVGSSGARQETQYF.

The chain couples TRBV7-8 to TRBJ1-2; D remains unclear. Germline assignment: CDR1 SGHVS and CDR2 FQNEAQ. The CDR3 is 13 residues long. The germline V and J ends were trimmed by 5 bases and 2 bases, with 9 bases remaining between them. In DNA form, the CDR3 reads TGTGCCAGCAGCCCGGACCCGAACTATGGCTACACCTTC. Residues: CASSPDPNYGYTF.

This chain uses TRBV20-1 with TRBJ2-3, with D unresolved. This CDR3 is 14 amino acids long. Deletions cut 6 bases from V and 2 bases from J, with 15 bases between. Germline V CDR1 and CDR2: DFQATT, SNEGSKA (reference sequence). The CDR3 spells CSAPIRPPTDTQYF. For the CDR3, the DNA is TGCAGTGCCCCAATTCGGCCTCCCACAGATACGCAGTATTTT.